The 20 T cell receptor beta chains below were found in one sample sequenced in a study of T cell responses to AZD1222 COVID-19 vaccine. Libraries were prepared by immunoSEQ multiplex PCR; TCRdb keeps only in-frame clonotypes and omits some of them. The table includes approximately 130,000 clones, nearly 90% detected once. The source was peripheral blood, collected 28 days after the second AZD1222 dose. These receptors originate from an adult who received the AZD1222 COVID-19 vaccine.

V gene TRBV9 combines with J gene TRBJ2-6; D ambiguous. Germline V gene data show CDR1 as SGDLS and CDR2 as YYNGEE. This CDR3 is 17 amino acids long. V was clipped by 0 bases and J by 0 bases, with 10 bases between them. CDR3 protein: CASSVGRARSGANVLTF. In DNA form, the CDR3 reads TGTGCCAGCAGCGTAGGAAGGGCCCGCTCTGGGGCCAACGTCCTGACTTTC.

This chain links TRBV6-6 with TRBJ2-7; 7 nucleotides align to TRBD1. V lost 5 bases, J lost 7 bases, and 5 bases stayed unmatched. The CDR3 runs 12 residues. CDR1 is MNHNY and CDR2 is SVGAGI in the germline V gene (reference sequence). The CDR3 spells CASSPTGNEQYF. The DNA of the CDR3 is TGTGCCAGCAGTCCGACAGGGAATGAGCAGTACTTC.

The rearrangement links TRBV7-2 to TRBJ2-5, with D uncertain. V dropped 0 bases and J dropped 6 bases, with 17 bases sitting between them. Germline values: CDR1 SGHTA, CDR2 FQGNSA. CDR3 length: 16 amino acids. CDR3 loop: CASSLAAFPGGKTQYF. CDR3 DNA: TGTGCCAGCAGCTTAGCAGCGTTCCCCGGTGGAAAGACCCAGTACTTC.

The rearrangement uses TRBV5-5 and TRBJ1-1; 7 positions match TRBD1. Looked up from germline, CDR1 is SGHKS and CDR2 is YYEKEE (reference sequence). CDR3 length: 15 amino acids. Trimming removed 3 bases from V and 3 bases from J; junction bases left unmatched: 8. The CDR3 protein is CASSSLTGSDTEAFF. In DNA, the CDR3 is TGTGCCAGCAGCTCACTGACAGGGTCGGACACTGAAGCTTTCTTT.

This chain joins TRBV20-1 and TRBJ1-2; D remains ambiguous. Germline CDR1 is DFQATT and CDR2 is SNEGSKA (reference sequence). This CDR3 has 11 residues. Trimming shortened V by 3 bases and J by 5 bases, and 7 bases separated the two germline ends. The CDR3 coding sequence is TGCAGTGCTAGTCCGACATATGGCTACACCTTC. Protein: CSASPTYGYTF.

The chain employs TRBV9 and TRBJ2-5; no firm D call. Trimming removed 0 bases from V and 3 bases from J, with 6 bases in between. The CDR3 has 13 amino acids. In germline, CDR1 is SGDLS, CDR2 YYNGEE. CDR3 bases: TGTGCCAGCAGCGTAGCCAAGGAAGAGACCCAGTACTTC. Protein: CASSVAKEETQYF.

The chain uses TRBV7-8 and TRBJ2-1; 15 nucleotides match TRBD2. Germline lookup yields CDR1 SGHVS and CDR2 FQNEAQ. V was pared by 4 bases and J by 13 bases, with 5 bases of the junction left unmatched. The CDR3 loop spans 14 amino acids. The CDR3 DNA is TGTGCCAGCAGCTGGGGGACTAGCGGGGGGATCCAGTTCTTC. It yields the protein CASSWGTSGGIQFF. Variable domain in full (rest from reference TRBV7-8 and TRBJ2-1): GAGVSQSPRYKVAKRGQDVALRCDPISGHVSLFWYQQALGQGPEFLTYFQNEAQLDKSGLPSDRFFAERPEGSVSTLKIQRTQQEDSAVYLCASSWGTSGGIQFFGPGTRLTVL.

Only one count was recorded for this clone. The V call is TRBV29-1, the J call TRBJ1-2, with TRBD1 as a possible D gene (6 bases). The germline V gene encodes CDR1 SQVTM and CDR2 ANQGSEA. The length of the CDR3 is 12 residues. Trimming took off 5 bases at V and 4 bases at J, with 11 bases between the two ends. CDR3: CSVREDSYGYTF. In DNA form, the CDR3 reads TGCAGCGTTAGGGAGGACAGCTATGGCTACACCTTC.

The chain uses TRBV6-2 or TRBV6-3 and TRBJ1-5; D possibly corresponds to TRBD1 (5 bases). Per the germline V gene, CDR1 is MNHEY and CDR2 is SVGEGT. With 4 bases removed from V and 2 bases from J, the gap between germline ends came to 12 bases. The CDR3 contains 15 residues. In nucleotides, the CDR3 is TGTGCCAGCAGTTTCGGCCAGGGACGCAATCAGCCCCAGCATTTT. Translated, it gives CASSFGQGRNQPQHF.

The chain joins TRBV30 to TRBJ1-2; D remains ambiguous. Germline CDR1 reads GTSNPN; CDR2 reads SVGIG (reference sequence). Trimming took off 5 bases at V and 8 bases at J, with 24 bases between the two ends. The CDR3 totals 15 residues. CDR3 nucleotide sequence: TGTGCCTGGGAACGCCGGGTCGGCGGGTCTAGAGGCTACACCTTC. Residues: CAWERRVGGSRGYTF.

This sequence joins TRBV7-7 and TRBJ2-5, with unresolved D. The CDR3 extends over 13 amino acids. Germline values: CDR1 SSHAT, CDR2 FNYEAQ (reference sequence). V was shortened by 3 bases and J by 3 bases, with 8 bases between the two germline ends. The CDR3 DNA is TGTGCCAGCAGCTTTGGTGGGAAAGAGACCCAGTACTTC. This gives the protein CASSFGGKETQYF.

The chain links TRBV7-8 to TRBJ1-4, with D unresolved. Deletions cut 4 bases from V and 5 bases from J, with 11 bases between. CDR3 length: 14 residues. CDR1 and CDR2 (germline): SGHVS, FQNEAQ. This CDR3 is CASSSNEINEKLFF. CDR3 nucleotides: TGTGCCAGCAGCTCGAACGAGATAAATGAAAAACTGTTTTTT. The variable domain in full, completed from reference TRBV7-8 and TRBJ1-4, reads GAGVSQSPRYKVAKRGQDVALRCDPISGHVSLFWYQQALGQGPEFLTYFQNEAQLDKSGLPSDRFFAERPEGSVSTLKIQRTQQEDSAVYLCASSSNEINEKLFFGSGTQLSVL.

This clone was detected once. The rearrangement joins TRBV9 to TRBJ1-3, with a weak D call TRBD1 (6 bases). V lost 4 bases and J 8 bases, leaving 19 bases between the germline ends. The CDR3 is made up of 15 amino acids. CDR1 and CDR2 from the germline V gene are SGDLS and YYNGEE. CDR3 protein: CASSLPQGLGDTIYF. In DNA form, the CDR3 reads TGTGCCAGCAGCCTACCCCAGGGGTTGGGAGACACCATATATTTT.

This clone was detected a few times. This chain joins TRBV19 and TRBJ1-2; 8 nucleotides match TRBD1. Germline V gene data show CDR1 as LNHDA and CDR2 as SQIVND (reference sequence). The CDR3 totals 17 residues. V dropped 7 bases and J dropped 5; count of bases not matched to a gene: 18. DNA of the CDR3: TGTGCCAGTACCCCATCCAGCTCCGACAGGGGCAGGTATGGCTACACCTTC. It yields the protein CASTPSSSDRGRYGYTF. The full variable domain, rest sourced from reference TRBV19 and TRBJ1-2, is DGGITQSPKYLFRKEGQNVTLSCEQNLNHDAMYWYRQDPGQGLRLIYYSQIVNDFQKGDIAEGYSVSREKKESFPLTVTSAQKNPTAFYLCASTPSSSDRGRYGYTFGSGTRLTVV.

In nucleotides, the CDR3 is TGTGCCGCAAACCCGGACGGTAATCAGCCCCAGCATTTT. Amino acid sequence: CAANPDGNQPQHF. The gene calls are TRBV6-5 and TRBJ1-5, with D unclear. CDR1 and CDR2 (germline): MNHEY, SVGAGI. CDR3 length: 13 residues. V lost 11 bases to trimming and J lost 4 bases, with 15 bases between them.

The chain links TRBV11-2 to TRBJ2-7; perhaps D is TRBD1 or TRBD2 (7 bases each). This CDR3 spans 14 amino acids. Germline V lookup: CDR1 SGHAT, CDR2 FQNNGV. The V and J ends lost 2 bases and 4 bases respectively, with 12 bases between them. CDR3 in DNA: TGTGCCAGCAGCTTATCAGGGGGAGGGTACGAGCAGTACTTC. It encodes CASSLSGGGYEQYF.

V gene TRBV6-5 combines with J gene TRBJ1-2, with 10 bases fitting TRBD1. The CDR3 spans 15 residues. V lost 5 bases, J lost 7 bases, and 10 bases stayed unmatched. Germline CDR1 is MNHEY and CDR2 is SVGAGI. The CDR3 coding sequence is TGTGCCAGCAGTCCGCCGGGACAGGGGTGGGCTGGCTACACCTTC. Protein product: CASSPPGQGWAGYTF.

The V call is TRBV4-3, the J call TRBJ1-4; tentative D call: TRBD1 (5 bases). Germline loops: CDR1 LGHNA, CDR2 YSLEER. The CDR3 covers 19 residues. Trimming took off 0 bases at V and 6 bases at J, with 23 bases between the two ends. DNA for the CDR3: TGCGCCAGCAGCCAAGATCGGGGGACCCGCGACCCCTTTTATGAAAAACTGTTTTTT. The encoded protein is CASSQDRGTRDPFYEKLFF.

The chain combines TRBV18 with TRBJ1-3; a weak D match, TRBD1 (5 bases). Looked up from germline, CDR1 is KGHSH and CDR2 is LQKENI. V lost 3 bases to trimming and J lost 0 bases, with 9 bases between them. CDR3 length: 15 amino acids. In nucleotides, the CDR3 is TGTGCCAGCTCACCTGCGAGGGGCTCTGGAAACACCATATATTTT. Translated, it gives CASSPARGSGNTIYF.

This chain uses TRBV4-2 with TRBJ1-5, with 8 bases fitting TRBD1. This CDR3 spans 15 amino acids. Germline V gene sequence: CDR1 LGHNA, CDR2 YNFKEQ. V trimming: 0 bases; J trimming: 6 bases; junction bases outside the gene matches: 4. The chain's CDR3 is CASSQDLTGAQPQHF. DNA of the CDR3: TGTGCCAGCAGCCAAGATTTGACAGGGGCTCAGCCCCAGCATTTT.